Following are 5 T cell receptor beta chains from one sample sequenced in a study of cytomegalovirus exposure and HLA in healthy donors (dated by TCRdb to between 2016 and 2019). The library relied on the immunoSEQ multiplex PCR assay. Imported from immuneACCESS, the table was reduced by TCRdb to in-frame sequences with V and J called. These copies leave out some clones; in studies compared against another copy, an unresolved V gene accounts for under half, and the cause of the remainder is not known. The sample includes roughly 150,000 clones, with 84% observed a single time. Jointly, the top ten make up approximately 10% of the sample. Sequencing was performed on PBMCs. The receptors here all came from a man aged 25 to 40 in good health and CMV-seropositive.

CDR3 region: CASSSGTGRTEAFF. Here the CDR3 DNA reads TGTGCCAGCAGTTCCGGGACAGGGCGAACTGAAGCTTTCTTT. V usage is TRBV6-5 and J usage is TRBJ1-1; 9 bases align to TRBD1. The CDR3 covers 14 residues. Germline V lookup: CDR1 MNHEY, CDR2 SVGAGI. V lost 4 bases, J lost 5 bases, and 5 bases stayed unmatched.

The genes are TRBV5-6 and TRBJ2-2; 10 bases align to TRBD2. The CDR3 spans 16 residues. Germline-derived CDR1 and CDR2 are SGHDT and YYEEEE. V trimming: 3 bases; J trimming: 8 bases; junction bases outside the gene matches: 10. The CDR3 sequence is CASSWASGRAFGELFF. For the CDR3, the DNA is TGTGCCAGCAGCTGGGCCAGCGGGAGGGCATTTGGGGAGCTGTTTTTT.

This rearrangement joins TRBV2 to TRBJ2-3, with 9 bases that match TRBD2. CDR1 SNHLY and CDR2 FYNNEI come from the germline V gene. This CDR3 is built from 16 residues. V shed 6 bases and J 5 bases; nucleotides not matched to a gene: 12. CDR3 sequence (DNA): TGTGCCAGCAGGCTAGGGACTAGCCCTCGCGAAGATACGCAGTATTTT. It yields the protein CASRLGTSPREDTQYF.

This clone has more than one count but fewer than ten. V and J are TRBV5-6 and TRBJ1-2, with D possibly being TRBD1 (6 bases). Germline V gene sequence: CDR1 SGHDT, CDR2 YYEEEE. V lost 4 bases to trimming and J lost 4 bases, with 20 bases between them. The CDR3 has 16 amino acids. In DNA, the CDR3 is TGTGCCAGCAGCCCAACGGGCCAGGGGACGATCTATGGCTACACCTTC. Translation gives CASSPTGQGTIYGYTF.

The chain joins TRBV9 to TRBJ1-3, with 8 bases lining up with TRBD1. In germline, CDR1 is SGDLS, CDR2 YYNGEE. V shed 3 bases and J 7 bases; nucleotides not matched to a gene: 9. CDR3 size: 15 residues. The CDR3 DNA is TGTGCCAGCAGCGCAGGGACAGGATACATGAACACCATATATTTT. As protein: CASSAGTGYMNTIYF.